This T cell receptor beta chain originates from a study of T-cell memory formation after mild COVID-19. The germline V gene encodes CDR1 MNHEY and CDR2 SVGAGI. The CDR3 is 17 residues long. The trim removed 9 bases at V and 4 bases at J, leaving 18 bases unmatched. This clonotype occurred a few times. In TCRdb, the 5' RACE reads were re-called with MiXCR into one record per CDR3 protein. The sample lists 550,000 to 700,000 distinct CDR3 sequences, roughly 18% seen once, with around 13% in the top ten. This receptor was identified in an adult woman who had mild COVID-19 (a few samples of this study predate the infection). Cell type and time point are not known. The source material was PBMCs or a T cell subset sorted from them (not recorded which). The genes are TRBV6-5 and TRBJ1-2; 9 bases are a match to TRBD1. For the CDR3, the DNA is TGTGCCAGAGGAGCGAACTTCCGGGACAGGGTATTCTATGGCTACACCTTC. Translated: CARGANFRDRVFYGYTF.